The present TCR beta chain was sequenced within a study of cytomegalovirus exposure and HLA in healthy donors. Study-level points and caveats: CMV serostatus stood as the only immune exposure information on hand. There were 150 or so TCR beta chains listed as cytomegalovirus-associated.

PCR primers comprised 60 Vbeta and 13 Jbeta primers. Sequencing was performed with immunoSEQ multiplex PCR; in TCRdb, only in-frame clones are kept and a portion is missing. The profile shows approximately 38,000 clones, 84% of them singletons. Remarks on this clone: Its specificity is unknown.

This CDR3 spans 17 amino acids. The germline gives CDR1 SGHNT, CDR2 YYREEE (reference sequence). Trimming removed 0 bases from V and 1 base from J, with 16 bases in between. Sequencing input: PBMCs. The origin of this receptor is a young woman in good health and CMV-seronegative. The rearrangement uses TRBV5-4 and TRBJ2-5; a possible D gene is TRBD2 (7 bases). Here the CDR3 reads CASSLGGGRGGQETQYF. DNA of the CDR3: TGTGCCAGCAGCTTGGGAGGGGGAAGGGGGGGCCAAGAGACCCAGTACTTC.